The 3 T cell receptor beta chains listed next were all sequenced from one sample in a study of T-cell memory formation after mild COVID-19. TCRdb passed the 5' RACE reads through MiXCR, listing each CDR3 protein once. The sample has hundreds of thousands of distinct CDR3 sequences; 20% to 25% are singletons. The sample taken for sequencing was PBMCs or a T cell subset sorted from them (not recorded which). The receptor source for this set is an adult woman who had mild COVID-19 (a few samples of this study predate the infection). Cell type and time point are not known.

This clonotype has a handful of counts. This sequence joins TRBV2 and TRBJ2-3; TRBD2 aligns across 9 bases. The length of the CDR3 is 17 residues. J was trimmed by 5 bases and V by 6 bases; bases with no gene match: 15. Per the germline V gene, CDR1 is SNHLY and CDR2 is FYNNEI. The CDR3 spells CASRGGRASQHGDTQYF. For the CDR3, the DNA is TGTGCCAGCAGGGGCGGGAGGGCCTCCCAACACGGAGATACGCAGTATTTT.

This clonotype occurred a few times. V and J are TRBV12-3 or TRBV12-4 and TRBJ2-2; maybe TRBD2 (6 bases). Trimming removed 3 bases from V and 6 bases from J, with 20 bases in between. The CDR3 extends over 17 amino acids. The CDR3 DNA reads TGTGCCAGCAGTTTTTCGGGGGACTCCAACAGAGCCGGGGAGCTGTTTTTT. Translated, it gives CASSFSGDSNRAGELFF.

This clonotype turned up a few times. V gene TRBV27 combines with J gene TRBJ1-2, with 7 bases that match TRBD1. Germline V gene sequence: CDR1 MNHEY, CDR2 SMNVEV (reference sequence). J lost 3 bases, V lost 0 bases, and 13 bases had no gene match. This CDR3 is 18 amino acids long. This CDR3 is CASSLSGGKTGTHYGYTF. The CDR3 bases are TGTGCCAGCAGTTTATCAGGAGGAAAGACAGGGACCCACTATGGCTACACCTTC.